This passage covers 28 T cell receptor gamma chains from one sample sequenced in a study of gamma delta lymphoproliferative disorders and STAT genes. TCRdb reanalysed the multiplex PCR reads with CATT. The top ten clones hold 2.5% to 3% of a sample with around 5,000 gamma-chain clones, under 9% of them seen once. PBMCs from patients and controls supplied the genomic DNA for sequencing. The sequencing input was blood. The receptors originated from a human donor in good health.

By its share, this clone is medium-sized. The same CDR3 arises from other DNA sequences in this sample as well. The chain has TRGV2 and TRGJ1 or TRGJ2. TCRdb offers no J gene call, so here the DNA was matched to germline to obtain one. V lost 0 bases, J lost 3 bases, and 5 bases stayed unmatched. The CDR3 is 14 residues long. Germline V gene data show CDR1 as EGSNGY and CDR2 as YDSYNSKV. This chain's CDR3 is CATWDGPGYYKKLF. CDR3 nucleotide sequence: TGTGCCACCTGGGACGGGCCCGGTTATTATAAGAAACTCTTT.

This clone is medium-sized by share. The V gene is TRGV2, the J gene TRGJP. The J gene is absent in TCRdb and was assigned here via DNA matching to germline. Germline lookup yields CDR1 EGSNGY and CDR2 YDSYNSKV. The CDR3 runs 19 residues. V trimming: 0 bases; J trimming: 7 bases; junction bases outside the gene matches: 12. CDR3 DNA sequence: TGTGCCACCTGGGACGGGCTCGTACATTTTGAGTTGGGCAAAAAAATCAAGGTATTT. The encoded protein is CATWDGLVHFELGKKIKVF.

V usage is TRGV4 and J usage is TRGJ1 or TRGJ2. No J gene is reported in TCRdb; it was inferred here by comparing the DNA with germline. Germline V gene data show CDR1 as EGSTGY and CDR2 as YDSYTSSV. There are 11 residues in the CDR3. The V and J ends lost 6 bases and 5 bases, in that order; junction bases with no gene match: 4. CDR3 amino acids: CATWWDYKKLF. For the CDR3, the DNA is TGTGCCACCTGGTGGGATTATAAGAAACTCTTT.

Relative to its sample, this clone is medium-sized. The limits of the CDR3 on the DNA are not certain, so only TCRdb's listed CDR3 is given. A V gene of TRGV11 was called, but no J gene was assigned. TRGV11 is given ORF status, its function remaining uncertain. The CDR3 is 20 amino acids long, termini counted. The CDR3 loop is CTTVPAGLGSQEATGWFKIF.

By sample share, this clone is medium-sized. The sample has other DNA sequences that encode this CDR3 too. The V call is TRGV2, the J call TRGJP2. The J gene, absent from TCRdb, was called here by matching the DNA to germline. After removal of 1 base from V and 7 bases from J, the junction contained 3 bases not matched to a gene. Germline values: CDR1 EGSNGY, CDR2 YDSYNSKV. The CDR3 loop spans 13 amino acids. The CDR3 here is CATWDGPDWIKTF. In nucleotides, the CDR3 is TGTGCCACCTGGGACGGCCCTGATTGGATCAAGACGTTT.

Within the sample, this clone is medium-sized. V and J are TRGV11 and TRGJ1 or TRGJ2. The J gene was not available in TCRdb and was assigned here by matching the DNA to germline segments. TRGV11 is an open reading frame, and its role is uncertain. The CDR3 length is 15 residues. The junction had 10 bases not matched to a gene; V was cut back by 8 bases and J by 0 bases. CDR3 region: CACWTIRRNYYKKLF. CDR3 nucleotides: TGTGCCTGCTGGACCATACGTCGGAATTATTATAAGAAACTCTTT.

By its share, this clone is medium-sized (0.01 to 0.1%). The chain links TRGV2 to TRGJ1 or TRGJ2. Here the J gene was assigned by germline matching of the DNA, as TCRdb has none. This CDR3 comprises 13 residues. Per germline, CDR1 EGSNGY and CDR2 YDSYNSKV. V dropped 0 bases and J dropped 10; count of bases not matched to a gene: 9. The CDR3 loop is CATWDGTFGKKLF. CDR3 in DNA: TGTGCCACCTGGGACGGGACATTCGGAAAGAAACTCTTT.

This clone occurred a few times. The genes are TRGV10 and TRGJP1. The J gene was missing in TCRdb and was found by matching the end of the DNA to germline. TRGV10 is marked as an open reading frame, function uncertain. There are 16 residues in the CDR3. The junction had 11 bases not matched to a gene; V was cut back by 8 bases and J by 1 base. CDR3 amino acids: CAAWGGIGTTGWFKIF. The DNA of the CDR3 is TGTGCTGCGTGGGGGGGGATCGGTACCACTGGTTGGTTCAAGATATTT.

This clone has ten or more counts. Here the CDR3 reads CAAWDYNCTDYYKKLF. CDR3 nucleotides: TGTGCTGCGTGGGATTATAATTGTACCGATTATTATAAGAAACTCTTT. The chain has TRGV10 and TRGJ1 or TRGJ2. Matching the DNA to germline supplied the J gene, which TCRdb does not give. TRGV10 counts as an open reading frame of uncertain function. Losses at the gene ends were 8 bases for V and 2 bases for J; bases not matched to a gene: 16. The CDR3 is 16 residues long.

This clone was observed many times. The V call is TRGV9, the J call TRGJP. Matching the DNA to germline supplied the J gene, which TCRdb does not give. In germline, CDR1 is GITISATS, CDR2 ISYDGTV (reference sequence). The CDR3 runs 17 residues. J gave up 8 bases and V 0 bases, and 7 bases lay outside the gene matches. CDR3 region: CALWEVHVKLGKKIKVF. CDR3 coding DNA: TGTGCCTTGTGGGAGGTGCATGTAAAGTTGGGCAAAAAAATCAAGGTATTT.

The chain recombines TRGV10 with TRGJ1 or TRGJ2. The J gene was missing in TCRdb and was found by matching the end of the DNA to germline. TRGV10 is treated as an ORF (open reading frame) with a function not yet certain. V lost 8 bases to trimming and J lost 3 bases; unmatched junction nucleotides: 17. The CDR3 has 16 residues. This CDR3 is CAAWEPMCRGYYKKLF. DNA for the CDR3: TGTGCTGCGTGGGAGCCGATGTGCCGAGGTTATTATAAGAAACTCTTT.

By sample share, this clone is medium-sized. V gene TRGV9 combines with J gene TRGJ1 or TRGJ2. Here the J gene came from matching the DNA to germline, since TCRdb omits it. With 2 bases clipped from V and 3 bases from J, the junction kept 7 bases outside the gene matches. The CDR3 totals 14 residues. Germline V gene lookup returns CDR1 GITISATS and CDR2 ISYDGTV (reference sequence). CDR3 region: CALWEAPSYYKKLF. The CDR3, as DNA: TGTGCCTTGTGGGAGGCCCCCTCTTATTATAAGAAACTCTTT.

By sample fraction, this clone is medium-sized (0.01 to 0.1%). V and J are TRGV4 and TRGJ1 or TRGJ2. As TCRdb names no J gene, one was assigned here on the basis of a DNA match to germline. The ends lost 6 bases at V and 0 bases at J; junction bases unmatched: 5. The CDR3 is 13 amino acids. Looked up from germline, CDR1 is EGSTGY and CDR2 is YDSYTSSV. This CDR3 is CATWILNYYKKLF. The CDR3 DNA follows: TGTGCCACCTGGATCCTGAATTATTATAAGAAACTCTTT.

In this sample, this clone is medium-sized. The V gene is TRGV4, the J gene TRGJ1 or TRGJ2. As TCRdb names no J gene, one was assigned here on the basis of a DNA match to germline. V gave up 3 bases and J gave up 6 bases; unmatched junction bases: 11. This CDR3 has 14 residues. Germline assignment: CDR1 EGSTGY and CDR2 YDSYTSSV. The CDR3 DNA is TGTGCCACCTGGGATAGGAGAAATAGTTATAAGAAACTCTTT. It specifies CATWDRRNSYKKLF.

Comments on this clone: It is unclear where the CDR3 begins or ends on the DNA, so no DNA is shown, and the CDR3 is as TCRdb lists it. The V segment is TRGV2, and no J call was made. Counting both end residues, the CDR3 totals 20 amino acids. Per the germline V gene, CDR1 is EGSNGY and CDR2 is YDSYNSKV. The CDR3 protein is CATWDGERVIRNSLAVEQHF.

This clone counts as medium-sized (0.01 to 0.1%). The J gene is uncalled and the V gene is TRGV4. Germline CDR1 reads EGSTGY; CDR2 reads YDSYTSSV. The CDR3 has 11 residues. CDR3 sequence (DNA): TGTGCCACCTGGGATGGGCCAGGGGGGCTCTTT. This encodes CATWDGPGGLF.

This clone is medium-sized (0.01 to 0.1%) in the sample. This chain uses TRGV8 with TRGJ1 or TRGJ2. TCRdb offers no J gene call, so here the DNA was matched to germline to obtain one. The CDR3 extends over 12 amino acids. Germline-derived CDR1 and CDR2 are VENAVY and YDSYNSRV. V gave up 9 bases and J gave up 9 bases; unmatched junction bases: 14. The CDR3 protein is CATPRCRGKKLF. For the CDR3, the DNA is TGTGCCACCCCCAGATGTCGTGGTAAGAAACTCTTT.

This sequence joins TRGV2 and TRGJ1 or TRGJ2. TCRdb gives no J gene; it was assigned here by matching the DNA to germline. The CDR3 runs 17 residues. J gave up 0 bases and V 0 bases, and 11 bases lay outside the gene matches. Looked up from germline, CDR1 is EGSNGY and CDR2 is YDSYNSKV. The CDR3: CATWDGPVGENYYKKLF. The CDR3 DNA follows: TGTGCCACCTGGGACGGGCCGGTGGGAGAGAATTATTATAAGAAACTCTTT.

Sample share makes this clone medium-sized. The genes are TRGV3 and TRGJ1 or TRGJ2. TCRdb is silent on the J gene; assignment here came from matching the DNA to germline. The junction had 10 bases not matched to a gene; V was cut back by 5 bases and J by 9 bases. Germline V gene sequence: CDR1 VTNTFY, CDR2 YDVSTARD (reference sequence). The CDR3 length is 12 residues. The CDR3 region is CATWGAGGKKLF. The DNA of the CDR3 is TGTGCCACCTGGGGCGCGGGGGGTAAGAAACTCTTT.

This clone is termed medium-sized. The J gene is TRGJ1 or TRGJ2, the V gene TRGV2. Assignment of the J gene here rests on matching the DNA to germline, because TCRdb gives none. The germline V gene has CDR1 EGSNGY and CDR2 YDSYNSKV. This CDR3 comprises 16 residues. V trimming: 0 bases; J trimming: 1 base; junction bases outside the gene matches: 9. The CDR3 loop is CATWDGRNPNYYKKLF. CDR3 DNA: TGTGCCACCTGGGACGGGCGGAATCCTAATTATTATAAGAAACTCTTT.

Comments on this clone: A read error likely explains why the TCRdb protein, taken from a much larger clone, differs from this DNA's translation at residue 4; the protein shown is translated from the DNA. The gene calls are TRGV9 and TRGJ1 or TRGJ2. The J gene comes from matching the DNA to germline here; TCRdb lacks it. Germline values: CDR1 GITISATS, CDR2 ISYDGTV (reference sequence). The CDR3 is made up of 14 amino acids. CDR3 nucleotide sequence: TGTGCCTTGCGGGAGGTGCAGGGATATTATAAGAAACTCTTT. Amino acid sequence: CALREVQGYYKKLF.

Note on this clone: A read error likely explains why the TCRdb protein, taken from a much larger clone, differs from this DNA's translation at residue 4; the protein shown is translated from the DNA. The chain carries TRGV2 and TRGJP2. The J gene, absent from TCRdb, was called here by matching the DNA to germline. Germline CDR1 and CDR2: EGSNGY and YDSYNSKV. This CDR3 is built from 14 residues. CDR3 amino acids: CATRDESSDWIKTF. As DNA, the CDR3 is TGTGCCACCCGGGACGAAAGTAGTGATTGGATCAAGACGTTT.

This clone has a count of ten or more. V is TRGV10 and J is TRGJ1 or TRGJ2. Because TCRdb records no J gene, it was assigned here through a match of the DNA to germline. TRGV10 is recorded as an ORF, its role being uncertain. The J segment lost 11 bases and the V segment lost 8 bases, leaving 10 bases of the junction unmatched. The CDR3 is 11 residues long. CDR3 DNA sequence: TGTGCTGCGTGGGATTATAAGCAGAAACTCTTT. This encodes CAAWDYKQKLF.

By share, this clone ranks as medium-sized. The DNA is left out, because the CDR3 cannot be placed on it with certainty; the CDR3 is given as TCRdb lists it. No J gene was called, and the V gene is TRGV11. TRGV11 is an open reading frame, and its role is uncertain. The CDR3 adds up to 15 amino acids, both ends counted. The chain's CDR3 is CTTVPAGLEGYKKLF.

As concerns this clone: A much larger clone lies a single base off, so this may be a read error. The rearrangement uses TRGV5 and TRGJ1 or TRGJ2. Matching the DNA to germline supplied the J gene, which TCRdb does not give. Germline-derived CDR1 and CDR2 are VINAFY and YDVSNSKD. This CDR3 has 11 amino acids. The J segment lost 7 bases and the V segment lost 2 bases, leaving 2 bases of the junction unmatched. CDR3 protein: CATWDNYKKLF. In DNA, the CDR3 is TGTGCCACCTGGGACAACTATAAGAAACTCTTT.

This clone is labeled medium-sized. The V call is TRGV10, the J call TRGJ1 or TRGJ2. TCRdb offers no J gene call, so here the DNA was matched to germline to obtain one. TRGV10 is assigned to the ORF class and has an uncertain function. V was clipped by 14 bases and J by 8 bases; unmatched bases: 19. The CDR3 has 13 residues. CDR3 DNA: TGTGCTACGCCAACCGTAAAACCGCATAAGAAACTCTTT. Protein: CATPTVKPHKKLF.

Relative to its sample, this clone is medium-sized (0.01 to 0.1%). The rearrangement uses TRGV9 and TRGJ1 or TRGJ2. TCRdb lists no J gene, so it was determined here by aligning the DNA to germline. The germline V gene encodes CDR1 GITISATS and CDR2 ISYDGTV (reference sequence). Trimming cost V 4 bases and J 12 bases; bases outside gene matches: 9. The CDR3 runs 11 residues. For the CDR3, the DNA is TGTGCCTTGTGGGAACTAGTAGGGAAACTCTTT. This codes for CALWELVGKLF.

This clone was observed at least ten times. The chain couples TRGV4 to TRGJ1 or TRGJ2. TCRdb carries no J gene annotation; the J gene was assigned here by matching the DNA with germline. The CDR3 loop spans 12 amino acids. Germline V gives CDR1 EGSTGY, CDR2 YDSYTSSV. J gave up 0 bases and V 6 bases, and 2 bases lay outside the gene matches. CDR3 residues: CATWSNYYKKLF. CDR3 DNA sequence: TGTGCCACCTGGTCGAATTATTATAAGAAACTCTTT.